Below, 10 T cell receptor beta chains from the same sample are listed, as sequenced in a study of blood T cell repertoires in COVID-19. Repertoires were generated with immunoSEQ multiplex PCR, while TCRdb's copy carries only in-frame clones and drops some. This table holds hundreds of thousands of clones, over 80% found once. The source material was peripheral blood. Receptors originate from a man aged 40-49 years with acute or convalescent COVID-19.

This sequence joins TRBV5-8 and TRBJ1-5, with D possibly TRBD1 on 5 matching bases. V was shortened by 4 bases and J by 5 bases, with 13 bases between the two germline ends. The CDR3 has 14 amino acids. Germline V lookup: CDR1 SGHTS, CDR2 YDEGEE. This CDR3 reads CASSPRTFYQPQHF. In nucleotides, the CDR3 is TGTGCCAGCAGCCCGCGGACATTCTATCAGCCCCAGCATTTT.

The chain recombines TRBV27 with TRBJ1-6, with D possibly being TRBD1 (5 bases). The germline V gene has CDR1 MNHEY and CDR2 SMNVEV (reference sequence). Trimming left V 0 bases short and J 6 bases short, with 18 bases between. The CDR3 contains 18 residues. The CDR3 coding sequence is TGTGCCAGCAGTTTATCGCCCCCGGACGGACACCTTAATTCACCCCTCCACTTT. This codes for CASSLSPPDGHLNSPLHF.

The J gene is TRBJ2-7, the V gene TRBV9; 9 bases fit TRBD2. The CDR3 spans 14 residues. The V segment lost 1 base and the J segment 2 bases; nucleotides outside the gene matches: 1. Germline V CDR1 and CDR2: SGDLS, YYNGEE. The chain's CDR3 is CASSVTSGPYEQYF. In DNA, the CDR3 is TGTGCCAGCAGCGTAACTAGCGGGCCCTACGAGCAGTACTTC.

The genes are TRBV3-1 (or the pseudogene TRBV3-2) and TRBJ2-2; D remains ambiguous. This CDR3 spans 12 amino acids. The germline V gene encodes CDR1 LGHDT and CDR2 YNNKEL (reference sequence). Trimming left V 2 bases short and J 4 bases short, with 2 bases between. CDR3 protein: CASSQLTGELFF. DNA for the CDR3: TGTGCCAGCAGCCAACTCACCGGGGAGCTGTTTTTT.

This chain joins TRBV11-3 and TRBJ1-1; a possible D gene is TRBD1 (6 bases). The CDR3 contains 15 residues. V was pared by 5 bases and J by 1 base, with 14 bases between. CDR1 is SGHNT, CDR2 YENEEA, per germline. CDR3 amino acids: CASSKAGTQNTEAFF. CDR3 nucleotide sequence: TGTGCCAGCAGCAAAGCCGGGACACAGAACACTGAAGCTTTCTTT.

V usage is TRBV11-2 and J usage is TRBJ1-2; tentative D call: TRBD1 (5 bases). The V gene's germline CDR1 is SGHAT and CDR2 FQNNGV. V lost 1 base and J lost 10, with 13 bases in between. The CDR3 contains 13 residues. In DNA, the CDR3 is TGTGCCAGCAGCTTAGGATGGGGGGACGTCTACACCTTC. Amino acids: CASSLGWGDVYTF.

The chain links TRBV29-1 to TRBJ1-5, with a tentative D call TRBD1 (5 bases). The CDR3 sequence is 18 residues long. Germline V lookup: CDR1 SQVTM, CDR2 ANQGSEA. The CDR3 nucleotides are TGCAGGACCAACTGGGGCACGATAACCTATTATAGCAATCAGCCCCAGCATTTT. As protein: CRTNWGTITYYSNQPQHF.

This chain links TRBV2 with TRBJ1-5; maybe TRBD1 (6 bases). There are 13 residues in the CDR3. Germline loops: CDR1 SNHLY, CDR2 FYNNEI. V lost 7 bases and J 7 bases, leaving 14 bases between the germline ends. The CDR3 DNA sequence: TGTGCCAGCAACCAGGGGCGCACCCAGCCCCAGCATTTT. Residues: CASNQGRTQPQHF.

The V gene is TRBV6-2 or TRBV6-3, the J gene TRBJ2-1; 11 nucleotides agree with TRBD2. The V segment lost 7 bases and the J segment 9 bases; nucleotides outside the gene matches: 8. From germline, CDR1 is MNHEY and CDR2 SVGEGT. The CDR3 has 14 residues. The CDR3 region is CASTPLAGGFEQFF. The DNA for the CDR3 is TGTGCCAGCACCCCGCTAGCGGGAGGATTTGAGCAGTTCTTC.

The chain joins TRBV7-9 to TRBJ1-1, with D perhaps TRBD1 (6 bases). Trimming left V 5 bases short and J 0 bases short, with 13 bases between. CDR3 length: 15 residues. Germline V CDR1 and CDR2: SEHNR, FQNEAQ (reference sequence). CDR3 in amino acids: CASSLRQAVNTEAFF. The CDR3 coding sequence is TGTGCCAGCAGCCTTCGACAGGCGGTGAACACTGAAGCTTTCTTT.